What follows describes a single T cell receptor beta chain. Following extraction, RNA underwent reverse transcription to cDNA, which served as the sequencing template. Repertoires were generated with immunoSEQ multiplex PCR, while TCRdb's copy carries only in-frame clones and drops some. This sample has roughly 200,000 clones, with approximately 53% found just once. The treatment denotes: oral pan-JAK inhibitor, 5-10 mg twice daily. Lesional scalp tissue (obtained by punch biopsy) and peripheral blood were collected from alopecia areata patients. These data belong to a study of CD8+ T cells in alopecia areata. Background on the study: Percentage of affected scalp area was the basis on which treated patients' severity was scored.

The ends lost 2 bases at V and 2 bases at J; junction bases unmatched: 3. The CDR3 runs to 15 residues. The germline CDR1 and CDR2 sequences are LGHNA and YSLEER. The sample here was CD8+ T cells sorted from blood, taken at week 24, from a patient treated with tofacitinib. This chain links TRBV4-3 with TRBJ1-5, with 7 bases matching TRBD1. This clonotype was obtained from a human donor with alopecia areata. CDR3 in amino acids: CASSQSDRGNQPQHF. The CDR3, as DNA: TGCGCCAGCAGCCAATCCGACAGGGGCAATCAGCCCCAGCATTTT.